The clone carrying this T cell receptor (beta chain) was detected many times. This record belongs to a study of regulatory T cells in long-lasting Graves disease. Arm-PCR with iRepertoire HTBI primers amplified the CDR3 regions for these TCR beta libraries. TCRdb re-derived calls from the multiplex PCR reads in MiXCR, one entry per CDR3 protein. The data contain around 460,000 distinct CDR3 sequences, around a fifth of them seen just once; the ten biggest clones take up 7.1%. Time point reported: persistent/refractory GD, antithyroid drugs over 5 years with positive TRAb. From RNA extracted from PBMCs, the TCR library was made. In this cohort, patients came from an endocrinology department located in Xi'an, China. Sequences were derived from peripheral blood mononuclear cells (PBMCs), sampled when the disease was refractory, from a patient treated with antithyroid drugs. This TCR came from a female donor with Graves disease.

CDR3 bases: TGTGCCAGCAGTCCGGCGGGGGAGGGCTATGGCTACACCTTC. It specifies CASSPAGEGYGYTF. This sequence joins TRBV28 and TRBJ1-2; perhaps TRBD1 as D (5 bases). V lost 5 bases to trimming and J lost 4 bases, with 14 bases between them. From germline, CDR1 is MDHEN and CDR2 SYDVKM. The CDR3 loop spans 14 amino acids.